Presented here are 19 T cell receptor beta chains from one specimen sequenced in a study of regulatory T cells in long-lasting Graves disease. Described time point: newly diagnosed GD, antithyroid drugs for less than 3 months. PBMCs were the source of the RNA used for TCR sequencing. Building of the TCR beta libraries involved iRepertoire HTBI primers and Arm-PCR of CDR3 regions. TCRdb processed the multiplex PCR reads anew with MiXCR; each CDR3 protein has one entry. The sample contains 510,000 or so distinct CDR3 sequences, more than 10% of which appear only once. These same data were also listed under a study on T cells in Graves' hyperthyroidism and ophthalmopathy.

Sequenced material: peripheral blood mononuclear cells (PBMCs), taken at new diagnosis, from a patient treated with antithyroid drugs. The receptors derive from a woman in her twenties or thirties with Graves disease.

This clonotype was detected ten times or more. The chain couples TRBV30 to TRBJ1-2; the D gene is possibly TRBD1 (5 bases). V was pared by 0 bases and J by 2 bases, with 13 bases between. The CDR3 length is 15 residues. From germline, CDR1 is GTSNPN and CDR2 SVGIG (reference sequence). CDR3 region: CAWSVTRTRNYGYTF. The DNA of the CDR3 is TGTGCCTGGAGTGTAACCCGGACAAGGAACTATGGCTACACCTTC.

This clonotype was recorded a few times. V usage is TRBV5-1 and J usage is TRBJ1-4, with D possibly matching TRBD1 (5 bases). V lost 0 bases and J 11 bases, leaving 17 bases between the germline ends. The CDR3 has 15 amino acids. Germline CDR1 is SGHRS and CDR2 is YFSETQ. The CDR3 DNA reads TGCGCCAGCAGCTTGGGCGGGACTCTCGGGGGGAAACTGTTTTTT. Amino acid sequence: CASSLGGTLGGKLFF.

This clonotype has ten or more counts. The V call is TRBV12-3 or TRBV12-4, the J call TRBJ2-4; no reliable D call. The V gene lost 3 bases and the J gene lost 0 bases, with 6 bases spanning the gap. The CDR3 is 14 amino acids. The CDR3 sequence: CASSLWGAKNIQYF. DNA for the CDR3: TGTGCCAGCAGTTTGTGGGGAGCCAAAAACATTCAGTACTTC.

This clonotype has just a few counts. This chain links TRBV20-1 with TRBJ1-2, with 7 nucleotides matching TRBD1. Germline CDR1 is DFQATT and CDR2 is SNEGSKA (reference sequence). The J segment lost 5 bases and the V segment lost 2 bases, leaving 11 bases of the junction unmatched. CDR3 size: 15 residues. CDR3 residues: CSARSSTGTEYGYTF. In nucleotides, the CDR3 is TGCAGTGCTAGATCCTCAACCGGGACAGAATATGGCTACACCTTC.

In the case of this clonotype: A single base is all that separates this from a far larger clone, so a read error is likely. The gene calls are TRBV6-1 and TRBJ2-3; D possibly matches TRBD1 or TRBD2 (5 bases each). Per the germline V gene, CDR1 is MNHNS and CDR2 is SASEGT. Trimming took off 6 bases at V and 3 bases at J, with 13 bases between the two ends. This CDR3 has 14 residues. CDR3 loop: CASSPSWGTDTQYF. In DNA, the CDR3 is TGTGCCAGCAGCCCGTCGTGGGGGACAGATACGCAGTATTTT.

Ten or more counts support this clonotype. The CDR3 DNA is TGTGCCAGCTACAGACAGGGCTTAACTGAAGCTTTCTTT. It translates to CASYRQGLTEAFF. The J gene is TRBJ1-1, the V gene TRBV18; 7 bases are a match to TRBD1. The CDR3 runs 13 residues. From germline, CDR1 is KGHSH and CDR2 LQKENI. V gave up 7 bases and J gave up 5 bases; unmatched junction bases: 7.

As to this clonotype: It may be a read error: a sequence one base away is much more abundant. V usage is TRBV6-1 and J usage is TRBJ2-3; D gene unclear. Between the trimmed V and J ends, which lost 3 bases and 2 bases, there was a span of 12 bases. Germline CDR1 reads MNHNS; CDR2 reads SASEGT. The CDR3 is made up of 15 amino acids. CDR3 in amino acids: CASSEQLGFTDTQYF. CDR3 in DNA: TGTGCCAGCAGTGAGCAGCTGGGGTTCACAGATACGCAGTATTTT.

Points on this clonotype: One junction end disagrees with the germline gene, perhaps due to a read error. This chain connects TRBV6-1 to TRBJ1-2; possible D gene TRBD1, 5 bases. Germline lookup yields CDR1 MNHNS and CDR2 SASEGT. This CDR3 spans 16 amino acids. The CDR3: CASSQPTEGSRGGCTF. In DNA form, the CDR3 reads TGTGCCAGCAGTCAGCCTACGGAGGGGAGCAGAGGCGGCTGCACCTTC.

In its sample, this clonotype was seen many times. The chain has TRBV18 and TRBJ2-1; D unclear. Trimming cost V 6 bases and J 3 bases, with 12 bases left between them. Germline-derived CDR1 and CDR2 are KGHSH and LQKENI. The CDR3 has 14 residues. The chain's CDR3 is CASSLQKDYNEQFF. In DNA form, the CDR3 reads TGTGCCAGCTCTCTACAAAAAGACTACAATGAGCAGTTCTTC.

This clonotype came up many times. The CDR3 nucleotides read TGTGCCAGCAGCTTCCAGCGAAACACTGAAGCTTTCTTT. Translated: CASSFQRNTEAFF. The chain couples TRBV5-5 to TRBJ1-1; D not resolved. The CDR3 runs to 13 residues. Germline values: CDR1 SGHKS, CDR2 YYEKEE (reference sequence). The V end was cut by 2 bases, the J end by 2 bases, with 7 bases between.

This clonotype was detected ten times or more. The chain has TRBV19 and TRBJ1-2; possible D gene TRBD1, 6 bases. Trimming pared 1 base from V and 4 bases from J, leaving 10 bases between. Germline V gene lookup returns CDR1 LNHDA and CDR2 SQIVND (reference sequence). The CDR3 consists of 14 residues. CDR3 protein: CASSIAGQPYGYTF. The CDR3 DNA is TGTGCCAGTAGTATAGCAGGACAGCCCTATGGCTACACCTTC.

V usage is TRBV19 and J usage is TRBJ2-2; the D is unclear. V lost 1 base to trimming and J lost 6 bases, with 9 bases between them. CDR3 size: 14 residues. Germline lookup yields CDR1 LNHDA and CDR2 SQIVND (reference sequence). The CDR3 bases are TGTGCCAGTAGTATAGTCCCCCGATCCGGGGAGCTGTTTTTT. Its translation: CASSIVPRSGELFF. Filled out from reference TRBV19 and TRBJ2-2, the complete variable domain reads DGGITQSPKYLFRKEGQNVTLSCEQNLNHDAMYWYRQDPGQGLRLIYYSQIVNDFQKGDIAEGYSVSREKKESFPLTVTSAQKNPTAFYLCASSIVPRSGELFFGEGSRLTVL.

This clonotype came up many times. This chain joins TRBV18 and TRBJ2-5; no firm D call. The ends were cut back, 0 bases at V and 2 bases at J, with 7 bases in the middle. This CDR3 region has 14 residues. Germline CDR1 and CDR2: KGHSH and LQKENI. As DNA, the CDR3 is TGTGCCAGCTCACCACCCTCCACACAAGAGACCCAGTACTTC. It is translated as CASSPPSTQETQYF.

This clonotype was counted once. One end of the junction does not line up with germline, which may come from a read error. The chain recombines TRBV12-3 or TRBV12-4 with TRBJ1-6; D remains ambiguous. The CDR3 totals 14 residues. CDR3 nucleotides: TGTCCCAGCAGCATTCGACGGAGCAATTCACCCCTCCACTTC. Residues: CPSSIRRSNSPLHF.

This clonotype was seen a few times. The V call is TRBV6-5, the J call TRBJ2-1, with 7 bases matching TRBD1. The germline gives CDR1 MNHEY, CDR2 SVGAGI. CDR3 size: 16 residues. Unmatched junction bases numbered 12, after V lost 4 bases and J lost 6 bases. In DNA, the CDR3 is TGTGCCAGCAGTTTAATGAGGGACAGCCACGCCAATGAGCAGTTCTTC. It codes for CASSLMRDSHANEQFF.

This clonotype has at least ten counts. The chain uses TRBV6-1 and TRBJ2-2; D might be TRBD2 (6 bases). Germline assignment: CDR1 MNHNS and CDR2 SASEGT. V shed 7 bases and J shed 3 bases, with 15 bases lying between them. The CDR3 is 15 amino acids. The CDR3 DNA follows: TGTGCCAGCATCCTGGGGCTAGCGTACACCGGGGAGCTGTTTTTT. It codes for CASILGLAYTGELFF.

This clonotype has a handful of counts. The genes are TRBV9 and TRBJ1-3, with D perhaps matching TRBD1 (5 bases). The CDR3 runs 15 residues. CDR1 is SGDLS, CDR2 YYNGEE, per germline. Trimming pared 3 bases from V and 1 base from J, leaving 11 bases between. CDR3 nucleotide sequence: TGTGCCAGCAGCGAAGAGGGGATTTCTGGAAACACCATATATTTT. It yields the protein CASSEEGISGNTIYF. Combining the CDR3 with reference TRBV9 and TRBJ1-3 gives the whole variable domain DSGVTQTPKHLITATGQRVTLRCSPRSGDLSVYWYQQSLDQGLQFLIQYYNGEERAKGNILERFSAQQFPDLHSELNLSSLELGDSALYFCASSEEGISGNTIYFGEGSWLTVV.

Turning to this clonotype: This may be a read error, as it is one base from a much larger clone. This rearrangement joins TRBV3-1 to TRBJ2-7; D not certain. Looked up from germline, CDR1 is LGHDT and CDR2 is YNNKEL (reference sequence). The V gene lost 1 base and the J gene lost 0 bases, with 10 bases spanning the gap. There are 15 residues in the CDR3. The CDR3 DNA reads as TGTGCCAGCAGCCAAGGTTACGGTCCCTCCTACGAGCAGTACTTC. Protein: CASSQGYGPSYEQYF.

This clonotype was observed many times. The genes are TRBV30 and TRBJ2-7; 11 nucleotides agree with TRBD2. The germline V gene encodes CDR1 GTSNPN and CDR2 SVGIG (reference sequence). V shed 4 bases, J shed 1 base, and the junction held 6 bases outside the gene matches. The CDR3 is 15 amino acids. Written as DNA, the CDR3 is TGTGCCTGGAACCACCGACTAGCGGGATCCTACGAGCAGTACTTC. Its translation is CAWNHRLAGSYEQYF.